Listed below are T cell receptor beta chains from one sample, sequenced in a study of beta chain features in type 1 diabetes. The protocol was immunoSEQ multiplex PCR, while the TCRdb copy is restricted to in-frame clones and leaves out a portion. In the table there are about 620,000 clones, less than 20% of which are singletons. Material: naive CD4+ T cells from blood. The receptors come from a man aged 18 to 30 in good health. The CDR3 runs from the conserved cysteine through the conserved F or W. The D gene is left open where the match is weak. Size is omitted from some rows. Given values are once, few, many or a class for expanded clones.

v_gene	abundance	j_gene	d_gene	CDR3aa	CDR3nt
TRBV30	few	TRBJ1-5	TRBD1	CAWSTGDPQPQHF	TGTGCCTGGAGCACAGGGGACCCTCAGCCCCAGCATTTT
TRBV19	.	TRBJ2-1	.	CASSIGDPPVF	TGTGCCAGTAGTATCGGAGACCCTCCGGTCTTC
TRBV4-2	few	TRBJ2-5	.	CASSQAAPATGSETQYF	TGTGCCAGCAGCCAAGCTGCCCCGGCGACAGGCTCAGAGACCCAGTACTTC
TRBV5-1	few	TRBJ1-2	TRBD1	CASSLGRGRDGYTF	TGCGCCAGCAGCTTGGGAAGGGGGCGCGATGGCTACACCTTC
TRBV11-2	.	TRBJ2-1	.	CASRDPIYGSNEQFF	TGTGCCAGCAGAGATCCCATTTACGGGAGCAATGAGCAGTTCTTC
TRBV27	few	TRBJ1-5	.	CASSRNRGSGGNQPQHF	TGTGCCAGCAGTCGTAACAGAGGGTCAGGGGGCAATCAGCCCCAGCATTTT
TRBV7-2	few	TRBJ2-7	.	CASSLAMYEQYF	TGTGCCAGCAGCTTAGCGATGTACGAGCAGTACTTC
TRBV4-1	.	TRBJ2-7	TRBD1	CASSQDLTTGGNYEQYF	TGCGCCAGCAGCCAAGATCTGACCACAGGGGGGAACTACGAGCAGTACTTC
TRBV28	few	TRBJ1-5	.	CASSSLLQPQHF	TGTGCCAGCAGTTCACTACTTCAGCCCCAGCATTTT
TRBV5-1	.	TRBJ2-3	TRBD2	CASSSDPRTSGSLSTDTQYF	TGCGCCAGCAGCTCCGACCCGCGGACTAGCGGCTCCCTTAGCACAGATACGCAGTATTTT
TRBV27	.	TRBJ2-7	TRBD2	CASSLVAGGPHEQYF	TGTGCCAGCAGTCTCGTAGCGGGGGGGCCTCACGAGCAGTACTTC
TRBV6-1	.	TRBJ2-7	.	CASSENPGGSYEQYF	TGTGCCAGCAGTGAAAACCCCGGAGGTTCCTACGAGCAGTACTTC
TRBV7-2	few	TRBJ1-2	.	CASSLRASGAWDYGYTF	TGTGCCAGCAGCCTCAGAGCGAGTGGGGCTTGGGACTATGGCTACACCTTC
TRBV18	few	TRBJ1-1	.	CASSPDRRDTEAFF	TGTGCCAGCTCACCGGACCGGAGGGACACTGAAGCTTTCTTT
TRBV18	few	TRBJ1-1	.	CASSPLDGAPEAFF	TGTGCCAGCTCACCGCTGGACGGAGCTCCTGAAGCTTTCTTT
TRBV13	.	TRBJ1-2	.	CASSSPARGGSGGYTF	TGTGCCAGCAGCTCACCCGCACGGGGGGGTTCGGGTGGCTACACCTTC
TRBV25-1	.	TRBJ1-4	TRBD1	CASSDLSDRGKLFF	TGTGCCAGCAGTGATCTTTCGGACAGGGGAAAACTGTTTTTT
TRBV6-6	.	TRBJ1-1	.	CASSPQGPNTEAFF	TGTGCCAGCAGCCCCCAAGGGCCGAACACTGAAGCTTTCTTT
TRBV7-3	.	TRBJ2-7	.	CASSPRAAYEQYF	TGTGCCAGCAGCCCCCGTGCCGCCTACGAGCAGTACTTC
TRBV6-1	few	TRBJ2-7	.	CASSGSATYEQYF	TGTGCCAGCAGTGGATCGGCTACCTACGAGCAGTACTTC
TRBV2	.	TRBJ2-3	.	CASSAQGLGTDTQYF	TGTGCCAGCAGCGCGCAGGGACTGGGCACAGATACGCAGTATTTT
TRBV28	few	TRBJ2-7	.	CASSPARLGAYEQYF	TGTGCCAGCAGTCCGGCTAGACTGGGGGCCTACGAGCAGTACTTC
TRBV5-1	.	TRBJ2-7	TRBD2	CASSLADAGGRIRYEQYF	TGCGCCAGCAGCTTGGCTGATGCGGGAGGGCGAATTAGGTACGAGCAGTACTTC
TRBV7-6	few	TRBJ2-3	.	CASSPPGATDTQYF	TGTGCCAGCAGCCCCCCGGGGGCCACAGATACGCAGTATTTT
TRBV7-9	.	TRBJ2-7	.	CASSRTETGLYEQYF	TGTGCCAGCAGCCGCACGGAGACAGGACTATACGAGCAGTACTTC
TRBV7-2	.	TRBJ2-3	TRBD2	CASSLPGGGTDTQYF	TGTGCCAGCAGCTTACCCGGGGGGGGTACAGATACGCAGTATTTT
TRBV28	few	TRBJ2-7	TRBD1	CASSFPGTGVEQYF	TGTGCCAGCAGTTTCCCGGGGACAGGGGTAGAGCAGTACTTC
TRBV6-4	many	TRBJ2-1	TRBD2	CASSAGLAENEQFF	TGTGCCAGCAGCGCGGGACTAGCGGAGAATGAGCAGTTCTTC
TRBV27	.	TRBJ1-5	.	CASSLKGDEAAQHF	TGTGCCAGCAGTTTAAAAGGCGACGAGGCGGCCCAGCATTTT
TRBV7-9	few	TRBJ2-7	.	CASSLEISYEQYF	TGTGCCAGCAGCTTAGAGATCTCCTACGAGCAGTACTTC
TRBV29-1	few	TRBJ1-6	TRBD1	CSVAFQGAVNSPLHF	TGCAGCGTTGCATTCCAGGGGGCGGTTAATTCACCCCTCCACTTT
TRBV15	few	TRBJ2-5	TRBD2	CATSKREHSGSGETQYF	TGTGCCACCAGCAAGAGGGAGCACAGCGGGAGCGGGGAGACCCAGTACTTC
TRBV20-1	few	TRBJ2-2	.	CSARSAGELFF	TGCAGTGCTCGGTCTGCCGGGGAGCTGTTTTTT
TRBV5-1	.	TRBJ2-7	.	CASSLAQGGTEQYF	TGCGCCAGCAGCTTGGCTCAGGGGGGTACGGAGCAGTACTTC
TRBV9	few	TRBJ2-2	.	CASSVETPGELFF	TGTGCCAGCAGCGTAGAGACCCCCGGGGAGCTGTTTTTT
TRBV13	many	TRBJ1-4	.	CASSLYDRSGKLFF	TGTGCCAGCAGCCTTTACGATCGGTCAGGGAAACTGTTTTTT
TRBV29-1	few	TRBJ1-4	.	CSVWGREKLFF	TGCAGCGTCTGGGGGCGCGAAAAACTGTTTTTT
TRBV6-5	.	TRBJ2-7	.	CARQGFRAYEQYF	TGTGCCAGACAGGGATTTAGGGCCTACGAGCAGTACTTC
TRBV2	.	TRBJ1-2	.	CASSEALGQIYGYTF	TGTGCCAGCAGTGAAGCGCTCGGACAGATCTATGGCTACACCTTC
TRBV6-5	few	TRBJ1-2	.	CASSYSGDGYTF	TGTGCCAGCAGTTACAGTGGGGATGGCTACACCTTC
TRBV19	.	TRBJ1-2	TRBD1	CASSSDRGKNYGYTF	TGTGCCAGTAGTTCCGACAGGGGGAAGAACTATGGCTACACCTTC
TRBV2	.	TRBJ2-5	.	CASRNTGVLQETQYF	TGTGCCAGCAGGAACACGGGGGTCCTACAAGAGACCCAGTACTTC
TRBV29-1	few	TRBJ2-5	TRBD2	CSSGRVGEETQYF	TGCAGCTCCGGGAGGGTCGGCGAAGAGACCCAGTACTTC
TRBV6-5	few	TRBJ1-3	.	CASRTRRASGNTIYF	TGTGCCAGCAGGACGCGGAGGGCCTCTGGAAACACCATATATTTT
TRBV11-2	.	TRBJ1-5	.	CASSLGGQPQHF	TGTGCCAGCAGCTTAGGAGGTCAGCCCCAGCATTTT
TRBV21-1	.	TRBJ1-1	.	CASSKVPENTEAFF	TGTGCCAGCAGCAAAGTTCCGGAGAACACTGAAGCTTTCTTT